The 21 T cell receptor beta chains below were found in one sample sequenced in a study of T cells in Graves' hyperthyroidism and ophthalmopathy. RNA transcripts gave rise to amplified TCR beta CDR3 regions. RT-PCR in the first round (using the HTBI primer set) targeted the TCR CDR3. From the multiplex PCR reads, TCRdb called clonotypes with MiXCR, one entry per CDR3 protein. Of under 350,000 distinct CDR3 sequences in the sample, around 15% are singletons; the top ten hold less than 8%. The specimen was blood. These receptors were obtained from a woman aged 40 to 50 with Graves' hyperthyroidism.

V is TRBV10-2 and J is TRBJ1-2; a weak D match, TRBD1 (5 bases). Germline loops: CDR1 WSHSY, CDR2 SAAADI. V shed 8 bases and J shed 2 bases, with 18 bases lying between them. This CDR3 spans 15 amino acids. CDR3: CASQSSGTSNYGYTF. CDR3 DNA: TGCGCCAGCCAGAGTTCCGGGACTTCCAACTATGGCTACACCTTC.

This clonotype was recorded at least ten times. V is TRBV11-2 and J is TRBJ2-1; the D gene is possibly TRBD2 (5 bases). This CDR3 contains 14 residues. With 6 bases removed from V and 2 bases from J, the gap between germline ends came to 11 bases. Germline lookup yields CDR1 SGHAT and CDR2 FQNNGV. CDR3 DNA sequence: TGTGCCAGCAGTTCACTAGTTGCCTACAATGAGCAGTTCTTC. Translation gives CASSSLVAYNEQFF.

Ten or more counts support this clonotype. The CDR3, as DNA: TGTGCCAGCATGGTGGACACCGGGGAGCTGTTTTTT. Residues: CASMVDTGELFF. This chain links TRBV2 with TRBJ2-2; D ambiguous. Germline V lookup: CDR1 SNHLY, CDR2 FYNNEI. V dropped 7 bases and J dropped 3 bases, with 6 bases sitting between them. The CDR3 consists of 12 residues.

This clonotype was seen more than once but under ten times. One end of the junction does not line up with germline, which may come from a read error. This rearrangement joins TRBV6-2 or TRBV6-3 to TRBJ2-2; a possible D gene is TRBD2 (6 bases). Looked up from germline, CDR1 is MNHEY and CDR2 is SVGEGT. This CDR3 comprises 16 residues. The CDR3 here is CASNYSAGMNTGELFF. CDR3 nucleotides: TGTGCCAGCAATTACTCGGCGGGGATGAACACCGGGGAGCTGTTTTTT.

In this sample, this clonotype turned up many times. DNA for the CDR3: TGCAGTGCTAGCAGGCAGGGTGTGAATGAGCAGTTCTTC. This sequence encodes CSASRQGVNEQFF. The chain recombines TRBV20-1 with TRBJ2-1; D possibly corresponds to TRBD1 (5 bases). Trimming left V 3 bases short and J 7 bases short, with 13 bases between. Germline V gene lookup returns CDR1 DFQATT and CDR2 SNEGSKA (reference sequence). The CDR3 extends over 13 amino acids.

The CDR3 nucleotides read TGTGCCAGTCGCATCCAAGGGGGTCCAGTTTATAGCAATCAGCCCCAGCATTTT. This gives the protein CASRIQGGPVYSNQPQHF. The chain is built from TRBV12-3 or TRBV12-4 and TRBJ1-5; possibly TRBD1 for D (6 bases). The CDR3 extends over 18 amino acids. V dropped 9 bases and J dropped 0 bases, with 24 bases sitting between them.

CDR3 sequence (DNA): TGTGCCAGTAACCCCTCTAGCGGCCGCTACAATGAGCAGTTCTTC. It translates to CASNPSSGRYNEQFF. V is TRBV19 and J is TRBJ2-1; 7 bases are shared with TRBD2. The CDR3 runs to 15 residues. V lost 7 bases, J lost 3 bases, and 9 bases stayed unmatched. CDR1 is LNHDA, CDR2 SQIVND, per germline (reference sequence).

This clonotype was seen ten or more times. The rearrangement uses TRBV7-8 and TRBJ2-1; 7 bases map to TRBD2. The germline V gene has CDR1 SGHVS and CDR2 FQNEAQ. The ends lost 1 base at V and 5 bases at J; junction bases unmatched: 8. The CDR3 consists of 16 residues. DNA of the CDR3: TGTGCCAGCAGCTTAGGATCTGGGAGGGGAAACAATGAGCAGTTCTTC. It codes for CASSLGSGRGNNEQFF.

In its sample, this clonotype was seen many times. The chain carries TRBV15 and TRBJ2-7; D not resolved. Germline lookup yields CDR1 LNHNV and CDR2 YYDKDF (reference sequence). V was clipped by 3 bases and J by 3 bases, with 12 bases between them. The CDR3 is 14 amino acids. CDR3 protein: CATSSQRGNYEQYF. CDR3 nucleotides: TGTGCCACCAGCAGTCAGCGTGGGAACTACGAGCAGTACTTC.

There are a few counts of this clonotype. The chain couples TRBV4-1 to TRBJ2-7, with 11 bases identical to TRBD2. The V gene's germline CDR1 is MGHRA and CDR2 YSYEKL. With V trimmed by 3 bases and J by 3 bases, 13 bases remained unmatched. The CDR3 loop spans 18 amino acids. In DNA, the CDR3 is TGCGCCAGCAGCCATAGGTTGACTAGCGGGACTCAATTCTACGAGCAGTACTTC. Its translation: CASSHRLTSGTQFYEQYF.

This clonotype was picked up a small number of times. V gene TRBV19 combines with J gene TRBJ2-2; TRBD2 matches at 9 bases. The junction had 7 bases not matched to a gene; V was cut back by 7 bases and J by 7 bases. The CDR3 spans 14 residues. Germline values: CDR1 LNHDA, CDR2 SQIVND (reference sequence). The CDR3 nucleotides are TGTGCCAGTACTGGCGGGAGGGAGGTCGGGGAGCTGTTTTTT. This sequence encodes CASTGGREVGELFF.

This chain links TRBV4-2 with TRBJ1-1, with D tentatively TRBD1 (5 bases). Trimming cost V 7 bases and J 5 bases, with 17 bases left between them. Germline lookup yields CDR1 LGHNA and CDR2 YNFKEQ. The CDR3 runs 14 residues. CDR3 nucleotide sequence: TGTGCCAGCATCCAGGTCTCAGGGAGGACTGAAGCTTTCTTT. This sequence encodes CASIQVSGRTEAFF.

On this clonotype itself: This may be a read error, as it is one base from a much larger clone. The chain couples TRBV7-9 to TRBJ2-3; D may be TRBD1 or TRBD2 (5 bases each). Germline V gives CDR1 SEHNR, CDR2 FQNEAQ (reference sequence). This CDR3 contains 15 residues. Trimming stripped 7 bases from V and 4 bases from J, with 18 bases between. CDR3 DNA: TGTGCCAGCAAATTCGGGACCACGGAGCCAGATACGCAGTATTTT. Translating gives CASKFGTTEPDTQYF.

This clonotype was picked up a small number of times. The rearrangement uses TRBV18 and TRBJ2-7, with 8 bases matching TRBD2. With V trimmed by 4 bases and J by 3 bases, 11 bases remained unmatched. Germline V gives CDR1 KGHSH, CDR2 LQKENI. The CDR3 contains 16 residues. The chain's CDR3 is CASSRGASGRDYEQYF. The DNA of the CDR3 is TGTGCCAGCTCACGGGGGGCCAGCGGGAGAGACTACGAGCAGTACTTC.

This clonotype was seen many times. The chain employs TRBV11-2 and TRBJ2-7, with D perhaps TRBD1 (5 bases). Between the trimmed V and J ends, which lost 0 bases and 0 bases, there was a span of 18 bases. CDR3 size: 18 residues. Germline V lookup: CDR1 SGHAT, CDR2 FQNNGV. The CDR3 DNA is TGTGCCAGCAGCTTAGATCAGCAGGGTACCACCTACTCCTACGAGCAGTACTTC. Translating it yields CASSLDQQGTTYSYEQYF.

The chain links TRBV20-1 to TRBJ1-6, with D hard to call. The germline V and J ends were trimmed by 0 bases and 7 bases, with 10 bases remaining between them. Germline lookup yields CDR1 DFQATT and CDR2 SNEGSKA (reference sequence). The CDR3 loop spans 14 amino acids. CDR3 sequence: CSARDRPGNSPLHF. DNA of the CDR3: TGCAGTGCTAGAGATAGACCGGGGAATTCACCCCTCCACTTT.

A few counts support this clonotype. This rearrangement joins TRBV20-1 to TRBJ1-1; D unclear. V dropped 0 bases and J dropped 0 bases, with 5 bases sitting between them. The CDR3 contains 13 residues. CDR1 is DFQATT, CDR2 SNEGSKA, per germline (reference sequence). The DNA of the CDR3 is TGCAGTGCTAGAGATACCTTGAACACTGAAGCTTTCTTT. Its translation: CSARDTLNTEAFF.

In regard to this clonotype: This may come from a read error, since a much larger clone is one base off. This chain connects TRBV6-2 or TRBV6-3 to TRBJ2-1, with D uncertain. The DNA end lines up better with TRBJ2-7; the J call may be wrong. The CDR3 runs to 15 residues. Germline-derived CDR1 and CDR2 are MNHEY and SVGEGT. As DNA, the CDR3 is TGTGCCAGCAGTCAACCCCAGAAGGTCTACAATGAGCAGTACTTC. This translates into CASSQPQKVYNEQYF.

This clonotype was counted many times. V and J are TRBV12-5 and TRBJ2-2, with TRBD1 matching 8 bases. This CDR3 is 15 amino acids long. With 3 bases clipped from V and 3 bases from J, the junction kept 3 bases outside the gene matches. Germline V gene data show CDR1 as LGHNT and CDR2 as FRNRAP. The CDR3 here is CASGLVQGDTGELFF. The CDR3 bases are TGTGCTAGTGGTTTAGTACAGGGGGACACCGGGGAGCTGTTTTTT.

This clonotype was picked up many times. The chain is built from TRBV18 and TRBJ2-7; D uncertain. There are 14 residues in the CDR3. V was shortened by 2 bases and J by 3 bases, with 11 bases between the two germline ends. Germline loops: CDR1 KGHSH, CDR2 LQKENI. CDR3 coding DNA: TGTGCCAGCTCACCAGGGGTCGAAAGCTACGAGCAGTACTTC. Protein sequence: CASSPGVESYEQYF.

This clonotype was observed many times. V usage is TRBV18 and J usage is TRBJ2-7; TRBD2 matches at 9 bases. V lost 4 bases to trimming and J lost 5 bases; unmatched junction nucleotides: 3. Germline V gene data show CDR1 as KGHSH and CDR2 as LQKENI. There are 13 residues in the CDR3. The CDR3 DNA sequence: TGTGCCAGCTCACTAGCGGGAGAGGACGAGCAGTACTTC. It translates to CASSLAGEDEQYF.